Listed here are 11 T cell receptor beta chains from one sample, sequenced in a study of cytomegalovirus exposure and HLA in healthy donors. Vbeta (60) and Jbeta (13) primers were used in the PCR. Using immunoSEQ multiplex PCR, the repertoire was profiled, and TCRdb retains in-frame clones only, with some absent. The table has more than 75,000 clones, about nine tenths seen once; the top ten hold roughly 2.3%. The sequenced sample was PBMCs. The receptors come from a man between 18 and 29 years old in good health and CMV-seronegative.

V is TRBV7-2 and J is TRBJ2-2; D is perhaps TRBD2 (7 bases). The length of the CDR3 is 12 residues. The germline gives CDR1 SGHTA, CDR2 FQGNSA. Trimming removed 11 bases at V and 7 bases at J, with 14 bases between. The CDR3 nucleotides read TGTGCCCTGAGGGGGGGCAACGGGGAGCTGTTTTTT. It is translated as CALRGGNGELFF.

Here the CDR3 DNA reads TGTGCCAGCACCCGGAACACTGAAGCTTTCTTT. Its protein is CASTRNTEAFF. J is TRBJ1-1 and V is TRBV28, with D hard to call. Looked up from germline, CDR1 is MDHEN and CDR2 is SYDVKM. V lost 7 bases and J lost 1, with 4 bases in between. The CDR3 length is 11 residues. Looking up the rest from reference TRBV28 and TRBJ1-1 gives the full variable domain: DVKVTQSSRYLVKRTGEKVFLECVQDMDHENMFWYRQDPGLGLRLIYFSYDVKMKEKGDIPEGYSVSREKKERFSLILESASTNQTSMYLCASTRNTEAFFGQGTRLTVV.

The chain is built from TRBV7-6 and TRBJ1-3; 9 bases line up with TRBD1. Germline-derived CDR1 and CDR2 are SGHVS and FNYEAQ. The CDR3 is made up of 20 amino acids. Trimming at V came to 5 bases and at J to 0 bases, leaving 17 bases not matched to a gene. The CDR3 loop reads CASSLSGLQGATSSGNTIYF. The CDR3, as DNA: TGTGCCAGCAGCCTAAGTGGTCTACAGGGGGCAACAAGCTCTGGAAACACCATATATTTT.

The chain joins TRBV4-1 to TRBJ1-4; D is uncertain. Germline V CDR1 and CDR2: MGHRA, YSYEKL. V was cut by 1 base and J by 0 bases, with 12 bases left in between. This CDR3 contains 17 residues. The CDR3 sequence is CASSQGRHDATNEKLFF. The CDR3, as DNA: TGCGCCAGCAGCCAAGGAAGACACGACGCAACTAATGAAAAACTGTTTTTT.

V and J are TRBV5-4 and TRBJ2-1; perhaps TRBD1 as D (5 bases). The CDR3 runs 13 residues. In germline, CDR1 is SGHNT, CDR2 YYREEE (reference sequence). Trimming cost V 2 bases and J 7 bases, with 10 bases left between them. The CDR3 is CASSFGARNEQFF. In nucleotides, the CDR3 is TGTGCCAGCAGCTTTGGGGCAAGAAATGAGCAGTTCTTC.

The chain employs TRBV2 and TRBJ1-1, with 9 bases fitting TRBD1. V gave up 2 bases and J gave up 7 bases; unmatched junction bases: 8. The CDR3 spans 15 residues. The germline V gene has CDR1 SNHLY and CDR2 FYNNEI. In nucleotides, the CDR3 is TGTGCCAGCAGTGAATGGGACAGGGTTGGGGGTGAAGCTTTCTTT. This codes for CASSEWDRVGGEAFF.

This rearrangement joins TRBV7-2 to TRBJ2-1; 12 bases align to TRBD2. CDR1 and CDR2 (germline): SGHTA, FQGNSA. The J segment lost 7 bases and the V segment lost 3 bases, leaving 13 bases of the junction unmatched. CDR3 length: 18 amino acids. In DNA form, the CDR3 reads TGTGCCAGCAGCTTTATAGGACTAGCGGGATTGCGTTTGAATGAGCAGTTCTTC. It yields the protein CASSFIGLAGLRLNEQFF.

The CDR3 region is CAWSVLQGFNQPQHF. The CDR3 DNA reads as TGTGCCTGGAGTGTACTCCAGGGATTCAATCAGCCCCAGCATTTT. J is TRBJ1-5 and V is TRBV30; a possible D gene is TRBD1 (5 bases). The germline V gene has CDR1 GTSNPN and CDR2 SVGIG (reference sequence). The CDR3 extends over 15 amino acids. The germline V and J ends were trimmed by 0 bases and 3 bases, with 12 bases remaining between them.

The chain combines TRBV5-6 with TRBJ2-1, with D maybe TRBD2 (6 bases). Germline V lookup: CDR1 SGHDT, CDR2 YYEEEE. V was cut by 1 base and J by 15 bases, with 20 bases left in between. CDR3 length equals 14 residues. CDR3 in amino acids: CASSLRGYTGGRFF. The CDR3 region has the DNA TGTGCCAGCAGCTTGCGGGGTTATACCGGGGGTCGGTTCTTC.

DNA for the CDR3: TGTGCCAGCAGCCGGGACAGAACCTATGGCTACACCTTC. This gives the protein CASSRDRTYGYTF. The chain employs TRBV14 and TRBJ1-2; 7 bases agree with TRBD1. J lost 4 bases, V lost 4 bases, and 3 bases had no gene match. The CDR3 extends over 13 amino acids. Germline-derived CDR1 and CDR2 are SGHDN and FVKESK.

The chain is built from TRBV7-2 and TRBJ2-5; 11 bases fit TRBD2. The CDR3 totals 16 residues. Trimming took 5 bases from V and 5 from J; bases not matched to a gene: 10. Germline V lookup: CDR1 SGHTA, CDR2 FQGNSA. The CDR3 reads CASSTTGTSGRETQYF. The CDR3 DNA follows: TGTGCCAGCAGCACCACGGGGACTAGCGGAAGGGAGACCCAGTACTTC.